The next 29 T cell receptor beta chains were all read from a single sample in a study of a mutant IDH1 vaccine in newly diagnosed glioma. As to time point: week 35, safety follow-up. In the vaccine, a single dose held 300 ug of the mutant IDH1 20-mer peptide, along with topical imiquimod. No antigens are known for them. Only in-frame clones appear in the TCRdb table, and some are missing; sequencing was by immunoSEQ multiplex PCR. The sample lists about 42,000 clones, 83% occurring once. Sequenced here: PBMCs, sampled from a glioma patient whose treatment included an IDH1 peptide vaccine. These receptors were taken from a woman between 50 and 59 years old with glioma.

The gene calls are TRBV6-1 and TRBJ2-1; maybe TRBD1 (5 bases). This CDR3 comprises 15 residues. Looked up from germline, CDR1 is MNHNS and CDR2 is SASEGT. Trimming took off 0 bases at V and 0 bases at J, with 6 bases between the two ends. CDR3 in DNA: TGTGCCAGCAGTGAAGCTGGGGCCTCCTACAATGAGCAGTTCTTC. This codes for CASSEAGASYNEQFF.

V gene TRBV6-6 combines with J gene TRBJ1-2; no firm D call. This CDR3 is built from 15 residues. CDR1 and CDR2 from the germline V gene are MNHNY and SVGAGI (reference sequence). The V and J ends lost 0 bases and 4 bases respectively, with 12 bases between them. For the CDR3, the DNA is TGTGCCAGCAGTTACTCTTTCTTAAGCCCCTATGGCTACACCTTC. It specifies CASSYSFLSPYGYTF.

The J gene is TRBJ2-1, the V gene TRBV30; D is undetermined. Trimming removed 0 bases from V and 9 bases from J, with 12 bases in between. Per germline, CDR1 GTSNPN and CDR2 SVGIG (reference sequence). The CDR3 totals 13 residues. CDR3: CAWSVNGVSEQFF. For the CDR3, the DNA is TGTGCCTGGAGTGTGAATGGGGTTAGTGAGCAGTTCTTC.

This rearrangement joins TRBV4-1 to TRBJ1-5; D gene uncertain. The CDR3 is 15 amino acids. The germline gives CDR1 MGHRA, CDR2 YSYEKL. V gave up 3 bases and J gave up 6 bases, with 15 bases separating them. In DNA, the CDR3 is TGCGCCAGCAGCCAGACCGGTGGGGTGGTTCAGCCCCAGCATTTT. Encoded protein: CASSQTGGVVQPQHF.

The chain has TRBV6-5 and TRBJ2-7, with D possibly TRBD2 on 5 matching bases. Trimming removed 6 bases at V and 6 bases at J, with 18 bases between. Germline V gene sequence: CDR1 MNHEY, CDR2 SVGAGI. The CDR3 length is 14 residues. Here the CDR3 reads CASSPRGLGGEQYF. CDR3 sequence (DNA): TGTGCCAGCAGCCCTCGGGGTCTGGGTGGCGAGCAGTACTTC.

CDR3 nucleotide sequence: TGTGCCAGCAGCTCGACAGGGGGGATGGGTGAAGCTTTCTTT. Encoded protein: CASSSTGGMGEAFF. The gene calls are TRBV5-4 and TRBJ1-1; 9 nucleotides line up with TRBD1. CDR3 size: 14 residues. The trim removed 3 bases at V and 7 bases at J, leaving 7 bases unmatched. CDR1 SGHNT and CDR2 YYREEE come from the germline V gene (reference sequence).

The chain joins TRBV7-2 to TRBJ1-3; no firm D call. The CDR3 is made up of 12 amino acids. Germline-derived CDR1 and CDR2 are SGHTA and FQGNSA. The V end was cut by 3 bases, the J end by 7 bases, with 7 bases between. CDR3 region: CASSFGPNTIYF. Here the CDR3 DNA reads TGTGCCAGCAGCTTTGGTCCGAACACCATATATTTT.

The chain employs TRBV4-2 and TRBJ1-3; 8 positions agree with TRBD1. Germline CDR1 and CDR2: LGHNA and YNFKEQ. The CDR3 totals 17 residues. Germline trimming cut 0 bases from V and 4 bases from J; bases unmatched to any gene: 8. The CDR3 nucleotides are TGTGCCAGCAGCCAAGATAACGACAGGGGAAGAGGAAACACCATATATTTT. Its protein product is CASSQDNDRGRGNTIYF.

The V gene is TRBV4-1, the J gene TRBJ1-2, with no clear D. The CDR3 has 15 amino acids. CDR1 is MGHRA, CDR2 YSYEKL, per germline. The V and J ends lost 3 bases and 2 bases respectively, with 13 bases between them. The CDR3 DNA is TGCGCCAGCAGCCACGAAGGGCACGGCAACTATGGCTACACCTTC. Encoded protein: CASSHEGHGNYGYTF.

The chain links TRBV2 to TRBJ2-7, with 8 bases aligning to TRBD1. The CDR3 spans 14 residues. V gave up 3 bases and J gave up 4 bases; unmatched junction bases: 5. The germline CDR1 and CDR2 sequences are SNHLY and FYNNEI. CDR3 sequence: CASSERTGTYEQYF. CDR3 bases: TGTGCCAGCAGTGAGAGGACAGGGACTTACGAGCAGTACTTC.

The rearrangement joins TRBV27 to TRBJ2-4; 10 bases align to TRBD1. With 6 bases clipped from V and 8 bases from J, the junction kept 7 bases outside the gene matches. Germline CDR1 and CDR2: MNHEY and SMNVEV (reference sequence). This CDR3 is 14 amino acids long. CDR3 nucleotides: TGTGCCAGCAGGGCGGGACAGGGGTGGGACATTCAGTACTTC. This gives the protein CASRAGQGWDIQYF.

V usage is TRBV19 and J usage is TRBJ2-1, with 12 bases aligning to TRBD2. V dropped 2 bases and J dropped 4; count of bases not matched to a gene: 6. This CDR3 has 17 amino acids. Germline CDR1 reads LNHDA; CDR2 reads SQIVND (reference sequence). The CDR3 loop is CASSILAGGVKYNEQFF. As DNA, the CDR3 is TGTGCCAGTAGTATACTAGCGGGGGGGGTAAAGTACAATGAGCAGTTCTTC.

This clone was detected only once. The genes are TRBV18 and TRBJ1-4; the D gene is possibly TRBD1 (5 bases). The CDR3 totals 13 residues. Germline V gene lookup returns CDR1 KGHSH and CDR2 LQKENI. V was trimmed by 3 bases and J by 7 bases, leaving 9 bases between them. CDR3 amino acids: CASSPGLGEKLFF. CDR3 nucleotide sequence: TGTGCCAGCTCACCGGGACTCGGTGAAAAACTGTTTTTT.

This chain joins TRBV13 and TRBJ1-1; weak D call: TRBD1 (5 bases). V was clipped by 4 bases and J by 4 bases, with 13 bases between them. Germline CDR1 is PRHDT and CDR2 is FYEKMQ (reference sequence). This CDR3 spans 14 amino acids. CDR3 in amino acids: CASSSVMGRTEAFF. The CDR3 DNA sequence: TGTGCCAGCAGCTCCGTGATGGGGCGCACTGAAGCTTTCTTT.

The V call is TRBV7-8, the J call TRBJ2-7; 8 positions match TRBD1. V lost 4 bases to trimming and J lost 2 bases; unmatched junction nucleotides: 1. CDR1 and CDR2 from the germline V gene are SGHVS and FQNEAQ. The CDR3 has 13 amino acids. The CDR3 here is CASSWDRTYEQYF. In DNA, the CDR3 is TGTGCCAGCAGCTGGGACAGGACCTACGAGCAGTACTTC.

The J gene is TRBJ1-6, the V gene TRBV7-6, with D hard to call. The ends were cut back, 0 bases at V and 3 bases at J, with 0 bases in the middle. CDR3 size: 13 residues. Germline values: CDR1 SGHVS, CDR2 FNYEAQ. The DNA of the CDR3 is TGTGCCAGCAGCTTAGCCTATAATTCACCCCTCCACTTT. It encodes CASSLAYNSPLHF.

The rearrangement links TRBV9 to TRBJ2-1; tentatively, D is TRBD2 (5 bases). The CDR3 is made up of 16 amino acids. Germline CDR1 is SGDLS and CDR2 is YYNGEE. V was pared by 0 bases and J by 1 base, with 11 bases between. In nucleotides, the CDR3 is TGTGCCAGCAGCGTAGGAGGAGGTGGTTCCTACAATGAGCAGTTCTTC. As protein: CASSVGGGGSYNEQFF.

This chain uses TRBV10-1 with TRBJ1-6; TRBD1 agrees at 8 bases. J lost 6 bases, V lost 6 bases, and 22 bases had no gene match. This CDR3 has 20 residues. CDR1 is WNHNN and CDR2 is SYGVQD in the germline V gene (reference sequence). The CDR3, as DNA: TGCGCCAGCAGGGGGGGATTATACTTAGGACAGGGCGCACTTAATTCACCCCTCCACTTT. Translated, it gives CASRGGLYLGQGALNSPLHF.

As regards this clone: The junction departs from germline at one end; a sequencing error may be responsible. The chain uses TRBV19 and TRBJ1-6; 7 positions match TRBD1. CDR3 size: 13 residues. The germline V gene has CDR1 LNHDA and CDR2 SQIVND (reference sequence). CDR3 residues: CASSLDRESPLHF. CDR3 DNA: TGTGCCAGTAGTCTAGACAGGGAGTCACCCCTCCACTTT.

The chain has TRBV27 and TRBJ2-7; D gene unclear. The V gene's germline CDR1 is MNHEY and CDR2 SMNVEV (reference sequence). V gave up 3 bases and J gave up 0 bases, with 9 bases separating them. The CDR3 sequence is 14 residues long. The CDR3 DNA sequence: TGTGCCAGCAGTTTGTCCCGTAACTCCTACGAGCAGTACTTC. This encodes CASSLSRNSYEQYF.

V and J are TRBV5-1 and TRBJ1-4; tentative D call: TRBD1 (5 bases). This CDR3 has 14 residues. Looked up from germline, CDR1 is SGHRS and CDR2 is YFSETQ. The V end lost 2 bases, the J end lost 8 bases, and 13 bases lay between the germline ends. The chain's CDR3 is CASSLGIRAEKLFF. The CDR3 DNA reads as TGCGCCAGCAGCTTAGGAATCAGGGCGGAAAAACTGTTTTTT.

V gene TRBV13 combines with J gene TRBJ2-1, with 9 bases that match TRBD1. Trimming cost V 4 bases and J 7 bases; bases outside gene matches: 17. Per germline, CDR1 PRHDT and CDR2 FYEKMQ (reference sequence). The CDR3 extends over 18 amino acids. CDR3 loop: CASSSTELWDRVGNEQFF. CDR3 in DNA: TGTGCCAGCAGCTCCACGGAATTGTGGGACAGGGTTGGAAATGAGCAGTTCTTC.

Only one count was recorded for this clone. The chain links TRBV7-9 to TRBJ2-3, with D hard to call. Trimming removed 5 bases at V and 0 bases at J, with 15 bases between. Germline assignment: CDR1 SEHNR and CDR2 FQNEAQ (reference sequence). The CDR3 extends over 16 amino acids. The CDR3 coding sequence is TGTGCCAGCAGCCCGTCGACGGCGACTAGCACAGATACGCAGTATTTT. This codes for CASSPSTATSTDTQYF.

The V call is TRBV11-2, the J call TRBJ2-5; D is ambiguous. This CDR3 is built from 13 residues. Trimming pared 5 bases from V and 5 bases from J, leaving 12 bases between. Germline V gene lookup returns CDR1 SGHAT and CDR2 FQNNGV. In DNA form, the CDR3 reads TGTGCCAGCAGCCCTCCCAGGTGGGAGACCCAGTACTTC. Encoded protein: CASSPPRWETQYF.

This sequence joins TRBV6-5 and TRBJ1-4; 9 nucleotides agree with TRBD1. The V gene end was trimmed by 6 bases and the J gene end by 7 bases; junction bases not matched to a gene: 6. This CDR3 is built from 14 residues. Germline-derived CDR1 and CDR2 are MNHEY and SVGAGI. CDR3 DNA sequence: TGTGCCAGCAGGGAGACAGGGGGTAGTGAAAAACTGTTTTTT. It specifies CASRETGGSEKLFF.

The chain links TRBV2 to TRBJ2-2, with 7 bases identical to TRBD1. Germline V gives CDR1 SNHLY, CDR2 FYNNEI. J gave up 1 base and V 10 bases, and 3 bases lay outside the gene matches. This CDR3 contains 13 residues. The CDR3 sequence is CANGQVNTGELFF. CDR3 coding DNA: TGTGCCAACGGACAGGTGAACACCGGGGAGCTGTTTTTT.

V gene TRBV5-6 combines with J gene TRBJ2-4, with D possibly matching TRBD2 (6 bases). Germline CDR1 and CDR2: SGHDT and YYEEEE. The V and J ends lost 4 bases and 10 bases respectively, with 15 bases between them. The CDR3 consists of 13 residues. The CDR3 here is CASSLPGGHIQYF. In DNA, the CDR3 is TGTGCCAGCAGCCTCCCCGGAGGGCATATTCAGTACTTC.

This clone was observed a handful of times. The chain combines TRBV29-1 with TRBJ1-4; 7 nucleotides agree with TRBD1. The trim removed 4 bases at V and 7 bases at J, leaving 3 bases unmatched. Germline CDR1 is SQVTM and CDR2 is ANQGSEA. The CDR3 extends over 12 amino acids. CDR3 nucleotide sequence: TGCAGCGTTGCACAGGGGTTTGAAAAACTGTTTTTT. Amino acids: CSVAQGFEKLFF.

The chain's CDR3 is CAGGQGINQPQHF. In DNA form, the CDR3 reads TGTGCCGGGGGACAGGGTATAAATCAGCCCCAGCATTTT. The rearrangement links TRBV30 to TRBJ1-5; 9 nucleotides align to TRBD1. Germline V gives CDR1 GTSNPN, CDR2 SVGIG (reference sequence). V shed 8 bases, J shed 4 bases, and the junction held 6 bases outside the gene matches. This CDR3 comprises 13 residues.